This paragraph reports one T cell receptor (beta chain). This entry is derived from a study of blood T cell repertoires in COVID-19. V lost 1 base, J lost 4 bases, and 5 bases lay in between. The CDR3 has 12 amino acids. Germline V CDR1 and CDR2: SGDLS, YYNGEE. The protocol was immunoSEQ multiplex PCR, while the TCRdb copy is restricted to in-frame clones and leaves out a portion. The sample lists 75,000 to 100,000 clones, around 88% seen once, with approximately 5.1% in the top ten. The specimen was peripheral blood. This receptor was obtained from a man between 60 and 70 years old with acute or convalescent COVID-19. This rearrangement joins TRBV9 to TRBJ1-2; D is unclear. The CDR3 reads CASSVSVYGYTF. Written as DNA, the CDR3 is TGTGCCAGCAGCGTATCAGTCTATGGCTACACCTTC.